This is a list of T cell receptor beta chains from one sample in a study of OX40 agonist ivuxolimab in advanced cancers. TCRdb keeps only in-frame clones here, not all; method: immunoSEQ multiplex PCR. The sample carries about 59,000 clones, 75% to 85% recorded once. Sample: CD4+ or CD8+ T cells sorted from blood, taken in a trial of the OX40 agonist ivuxolimab. The receptors originated from an adult with an advanced solid tumor such as melanoma, head and neck, liver or kidney cancer. CDR3s include the opening cysteine and the closing phenylalanine or tryptophan. Each record gives: J gene, D gene, clone size, V gene, CDR3 protein, CDR3 DNA. A D gene is named only where the DNA matches it firmly. Only part of the rows carry a size: once, few, many, or a class if the clone is expanded.

J gene: TRBJ2-5
D gene: NA
clone size: NA
V gene: TRBV5-1
CDR3 protein: CASSLGTDEPHQYF
CDR3 DNA: TGCGCCAGCAGCCTAGGGACCGATGAACCACACCAGTACTTC

J gene: TRBJ2-5
D gene: NA
clone size: once
V gene: TRBV2
CDR3 protein: CASSPSWTQYF
CDR3 DNA: TGTGCCAGCAGCCCTAGTTGGACCCAGTACTTC

J gene: TRBJ1-3
D gene: NA
clone size: NA
V gene: TRBV19
CDR3 protein: CATRQMNTIYF
CDR3 DNA: TGTGCCACTCGGCAGATGAACACCATATATTTT

J gene: TRBJ2-7
D gene: NA
clone size: NA
V gene: TRBV30
CDR3 protein: CACGPSYEQYF
CDR3 DNA: TGTGCCTGCGGGCCCTCCTACGAGCAGTACTTC

J gene: TRBJ2-1
D gene: NA
clone size: NA
V gene: TRBV29-1
CDR3 protein: CSVEDLASTRGISEQFF
CDR3 DNA: TGCAGCGTTGAAGATCTTGCTAGCACACGCGGGATTAGCGAGCAGTTCTTC

J gene: TRBJ2-7
D gene: TRBD1
clone size: NA
V gene: TRBV5-5
CDR3 protein: CASSPEGTGVSYEQYF
CDR3 DNA: TGTGCCAGCAGCCCGGAGGGGACAGGAGTATCCTACGAGCAGTACTTC

J gene: TRBJ2-7
D gene: NA
clone size: NA
V gene: TRBV15
CDR3 protein: CATSRSTSSYEQYF
CDR3 DNA: TGTGCCACCAGCAGGAGCACGAGCTCCTACGAGCAGTACTTC

J gene: TRBJ2-3
D gene: NA
clone size: NA
V gene: TRBV5-4
CDR3 protein: CASRQETSTDTQYF
CDR3 DNA: TGTGCCAGCCGACAGGAGACTAGCACAGATACGCAGTATTTT

J gene: TRBJ2-1
D gene: TRBD2
clone size: NA
V gene: TRBV10-1
CDR3 protein: CASSSTSGFYNEQFF
CDR3 DNA: TGCGCCAGCAGTAGCACTAGCGGATTCTACAATGAGCAGTTCTTC

J gene: TRBJ1-3
D gene: NA
clone size: NA
V gene: TRBV28
CDR3 protein: CASSLQGSGNTIYF
CDR3 DNA: TGTGCCAGCAGTTTACAGGGCTCTGGAAACACCATATATTTT

J gene: TRBJ2-5
D gene: NA
clone size: NA
V gene: TRBV12-5
CDR3 protein: CASGLVLMRDVKETQYF
CDR3 DNA: TGTGCTAGTGGTTTGGTACTAATGAGGGACGTAAAAGAGACCCAGTACTTC

J gene: TRBJ2-7
D gene: NA
clone size: NA
V gene: TRBV10-3
CDR3 protein: CAIRTVSYEQYF
CDR3 DNA: TGTGCCATCAGGACCGTGTCCTACGAGCAGTACTTC

J gene: TRBJ1-1
D gene: NA
clone size: NA
V gene: TRBV5-1
CDR3 protein: CASSLQGATEAFF
CDR3 DNA: TGCGCCAGCAGCTTACAGGGTGCCACTGAAGCTTTCTTT

J gene: TRBJ1-1
D gene: NA
clone size: NA
V gene: TRBV15
CDR3 protein: CATSRDRGRHTEAFF
CDR3 DNA: TGTGCCACCAGCAGAGATCGTGGAAGACACACTGAAGCTTTCTTT

J gene: TRBJ2-7
D gene: NA
clone size: NA
V gene: TRBV10-3
CDR3 protein: CAISGTVPPHYEQYF
CDR3 DNA: TGTGCCATCAGTGGGACCGTCCCCCCACACTACGAGCAGTACTTC

J gene: TRBJ2-1
D gene: NA
clone size: NA
V gene: TRBV30
CDR3 protein: CACRSLGLDEQFF
CDR3 DNA: TGTGCCTGCCGATCACTAGGTTTGGATGAGCAGTTCTTC

J gene: TRBJ2-3
D gene: NA
clone size: NA
V gene: TRBV9
CDR3 protein: CASSVEWDGDTQYF
CDR3 DNA: TGTGCCAGCAGCGTAGAGTGGGATGGGGATACGCAGTATTTT

J gene: TRBJ2-4
D gene: NA
clone size: NA
V gene: TRBV6-6
CDR3 protein: CASSYQNGYKNIQYF
CDR3 DNA: TGTGCCAGCAGTTACCAGAACGGGTACAAAAACATTCAGTACTTC

J gene: TRBJ2-7
D gene: NA
clone size: NA
V gene: TRBV11-2
CDR3 protein: CASSLGTGPTYEQYF
CDR3 DNA: TGTGCCAGCAGCTTGGGTACAGGACCCACCTACGAGCAGTACTTC

J gene: TRBJ2-3
D gene: NA
clone size: NA
V gene: TRBV29-1
CDR3 protein: CSVGLQGPDTQYF
CDR3 DNA: TGCAGCGTTGGGTTACAGGGACCCGATACGCAGTATTTT

J gene: TRBJ2-7
D gene: NA
clone size: once
V gene: TRBV5-4
CDR3 protein: CASSLGASTQQYEQYF
CDR3 DNA: TGTGCCAGCAGCTTGGGGGCTAGCACCCAGCAATACGAGCAGTACTTC

J gene: TRBJ2-2
D gene: NA
clone size: NA
V gene: TRBV11-3
CDR3 protein: CASSLGSRTTGEWLFF
CDR3 DNA: TGTGCCAGCAGCTTGGGTTCTCGAACCACCGGGGAATGGCTGTTTTTT

J gene: TRBJ2-1
D gene: NA
clone size: few
V gene: TRBV11-2
CDR3 protein: CASSLVGGSGNEQFF
CDR3 DNA: TGTGCCAGCAGCTTAGTTGGAGGATCGGGCAATGAGCAGTTCTTC

J gene: TRBJ2-3
D gene: NA
clone size: NA
V gene: TRBV10-2
CDR3 protein: CASSQTDTQYF
CDR3 DNA: TGCGCCAGCAGCCAGACAGATACGCAGTATTTT

J gene: TRBJ1-2
D gene: TRBD1
clone size: NA
V gene: TRBV12-5
CDR3 protein: CASGSSLPNRGGGYTF
CDR3 DNA: TGTGCTAGTGGTTCGAGCTTACCTAACAGGGGCGGGGGCTACACCTTC

J gene: TRBJ1-4
D gene: NA
clone size: NA
V gene: TRBV30
CDR3 protein: CAWSVGGAPSYLFF
CDR3 DNA: TGTGCCTGGAGTGTAGGGGGGGCCCCATCCTACCTGTTTTTT

J gene: TRBJ1-5
D gene: TRBD1
clone size: NA
V gene: TRBV5-4
CDR3 protein: CASSDQGANQPQHF
CDR3 DNA: TGTGCCAGCAGCGATCAGGGGGCCAATCAGCCCCAGCATTTT

J gene: TRBJ2-5
D gene: TRBD2
clone size: NA
V gene: TRBV6-1
CDR3 protein: CAALVLAGETQYF
CDR3 DNA: TGTGCCGCCTTGGTCCTAGCGGGAGAGACCCAGTACTTC

J gene: TRBJ2-6
D gene: NA
clone size: NA
V gene: TRBV28
CDR3 protein: CASSLLAASSGANVLTF
CDR3 DNA: TGTGCCAGCAGCCTCTTGGCAGCGAGCTCTGGGGCCAACGTCCTGACTTTC

J gene: TRBJ2-1
D gene: TRBD1
clone size: NA
V gene: TRBV29-1
CDR3 protein: CSVEGYDRGNNEQFF
CDR3 DNA: TGCAGCGTTGAAGGATATGACAGGGGAAACAATGAGCAGTTCTTC

J gene: TRBJ1-1
D gene: NA
clone size: few
V gene: TRBV19
CDR3 protein: CASSRPPEAFF
CDR3 DNA: TGTGCCAGTAGCCGGCCGCCTGAAGCTTTCTTT

J gene: TRBJ2-3
D gene: NA
clone size: NA
V gene: TRBV5-1
CDR3 protein: CASSFQAADTQYF
CDR3 DNA: TGCGCCAGCAGCTTCCAAGCGGCGGATACGCAGTATTTT

J gene: TRBJ2-5
D gene: NA
clone size: NA
V gene: TRBV29-1
CDR3 protein: CSVEFFGETQYF
CDR3 DNA: TGCAGCGTTGAGTTTTTCGGGGAGACCCAGTACTTC

J gene: TRBJ1-3
D gene: NA
clone size: NA
V gene: TRBV9
CDR3 protein: CASSVGSGQGNTIYF
CDR3 DNA: TGTGCCAGCAGCGTAGGGTCCGGGCAGGGAAACACCATATATTTT

J gene: TRBJ1-3
D gene: NA
clone size: NA
V gene: TRBV21-1
CDR3 protein: CASQRGQERLSGNTIYF
CDR3 DNA: TGTGCCAGCCAACGTGGACAGGAGCGTCTTTCTGGAAACACCATATATTTT

J gene: TRBJ1-2
D gene: TRBD1
clone size: NA
V gene: TRBV6-1
CDR3 protein: CASSLGQGADYGYTF
CDR3 DNA: TGTGCCAGCAGCTTGGGACAGGGGGCCGACTATGGCTACACCTTC

J gene: TRBJ2-7
D gene: NA
clone size: NA
V gene: TRBV13
CDR3 protein: CASSLARYYEQYF
CDR3 DNA: TGTGCCAGCAGCTTAGCACGGTACTACGAGCAGTACTTC

J gene: TRBJ2-1
D gene: TRBD2
clone size: NA
V gene: TRBV18
CDR3 protein: CASSPQTSGYNEQFF
CDR3 DNA: TGTGCCAGCTCACCACAAACTAGCGGCTACAATGAGCAGTTCTTC

J gene: TRBJ2-7
D gene: TRBD1
clone size: NA
V gene: TRBV18
CDR3 protein: CASSPPRAGQGAYEQYF
CDR3 DNA: TGTGCCAGCTCACCACCTCGGGCCGGACAGGGGGCATACGAGCAGTACTTC

J gene: TRBJ2-3
D gene: NA
clone size: NA
V gene: TRBV5-4
CDR3 protein: CASSNQGPYTADTQYF
CDR3 DNA: TGTGCCAGCTCAAACCAGGGACCCTACACTGCAGATACGCAGTATTTT

J gene: TRBJ2-5
D gene: NA
clone size: NA
V gene: TRBV10-3
CDR3 protein: CAISLGETQYF
CDR3 DNA: TGTGCCATCAGTTTGGGAGAGACCCAGTACTTC